The 6 T cell receptor beta chains below come from one sample, sequenced in a study of blood T cell repertoires in COVID-19. Here immunoSEQ multiplex PCR was the method, and the copy in TCRdb shows in-frame clones only, minus some. The repertoire holds around 260,000 clones, with roughly nine tenths as singletons. Sequencing input: peripheral blood. The receptor source for this set is a woman between 25 and 40 years old with COVID-19, enrolled during active disease.

The rearrangement links TRBV3-1 (or the pseudogene TRBV3-2) to TRBJ2-7; D is unresolved. The V and J ends lost 0 bases and 2 bases respectively, with 8 bases between them. This CDR3 region has 14 residues. The germline gives CDR1 LGHDT, CDR2 YNNKEL (reference sequence). The CDR3 nucleotides are TGTGCCAGCAGCCAAGATTTGCAGACCTACGAGCAGTACTTC. Translating gives CASSQDLQTYEQYF.

This sequence joins TRBV6-5 and TRBJ2-2, with D perhaps matching TRBD1 (5 bases). Germline CDR1 MNHEY, CDR2 SVGAGI. The CDR3 has 15 amino acids. The V and J ends lost 6 bases and 3 bases respectively, with 14 bases between them. CDR3 DNA: TGTGCCAGCAGCCCCGGTTTAGGGGACACCGGGGAGCTGTTTTTT. This encodes CASSPGLGDTGELFF.

The chain recombines TRBV30 with TRBJ1-1; tentatively, D is TRBD1 (6 bases). Trimming left V 0 bases short and J 3 bases short, with 11 bases between. Per germline, CDR1 GTSNPN and CDR2 SVGIG (reference sequence). This CDR3 has 14 residues. CDR3 protein: CAWSVPTGYTEAFF. The CDR3 nucleotides read TGTGCCTGGAGTGTCCCCACAGGGTACACTGAAGCTTTCTTT.

In its sample, this clone was seen a few times. The chain is built from TRBV7-6 and TRBJ2-2; 8 bases align to TRBD1. Germline assignment: CDR1 SGHVS and CDR2 FNYEAQ. V gave up 4 bases and J gave up 1 base; unmatched junction bases: 2. The CDR3 length is 15 residues. DNA of the CDR3: TGTGCCAGCAGCTCCGGGACAGGGAACACCGGGGAGCTGTTTTTT. Amino acids: CASSSGTGNTGELFF.

J is TRBJ2-6 and V is TRBV7-8; 10 positions agree with TRBD1. The CDR3 has 17 residues. Germline CDR1 and CDR2: SGHVS and FQNEAQ. V shed 3 bases, J shed 2 bases, and the junction held 4 bases outside the gene matches. This CDR3 reads CASSLRDRGTGANVLTF. The CDR3 DNA sequence: TGTGCCAGCAGCTTGAGGGACAGGGGAACTGGGGCCAACGTCCTGACTTTC.

The rearrangement uses TRBV6-5 and TRBJ2-2, with 8 nucleotides matching TRBD1. Per the germline V gene, CDR1 is MNHEY and CDR2 is SVGAGI. With V trimmed by 6 bases and J by 3 bases, 3 bases remained unmatched. This CDR3 is built from 14 residues. The CDR3 loop reads CASRGTGYTGELFF. In nucleotides, the CDR3 is TGTGCCAGCAGGGGGACAGGCTACACCGGGGAGCTGTTTTTT.